The 2 T cell receptor beta chains listed next were all sequenced from one sample in a study of T cell changes during pregnancy in multiple sclerosis. The table came from immunoSEQ multiplex PCR; TCRdb's copy has only in-frame clones and leaves some out. Found here are about 38,000 clones, nearly 90% of them singletons; the top ten hold 0.55% to 0.7%. Specimen: CD4+ T cells from peripheral blood mononuclear cells, collected in the second trimester of pregnancy. These receptor sequences come from a female donor with multiple sclerosis, enrolled in a pregnancy study.

The V and J genes are TRBV18 and TRBJ1-4, with a tentative D call TRBD1 (5 bases). Deletions cut 4 bases from V and 8 bases from J, with 11 bases between. CDR1 KGHSH and CDR2 LQKENI come from the germline V gene. The CDR3 is 13 residues long. The CDR3 sequence is CASSQGREEKLFF. Written as DNA, the CDR3 is TGTGCCAGCTCACAGGGGAGGGAAGAAAAACTGTTTTTT.

The CDR3 coding sequence is TGTGCCAGCAGTTCACAGGGGGCTCTTAGCAATCAGCCCCAGCATTTT. It is translated as CASSSQGALSNQPQHF. The genes are TRBV28 and TRBJ1-5; 9 bases match TRBD1. CDR3 length: 16 amino acids. Germline loops: CDR1 MDHEN, CDR2 SYDVKM. J lost 0 bases, V lost 4 bases, and 4 bases had no gene match.